Listed below are T cell receptor beta chains from one sample, sequenced in a study of cytomegalovirus exposure and HLA in healthy donors. Libraries were prepared by immunoSEQ multiplex PCR; TCRdb keeps only in-frame clonotypes and omits some of them. Here the sample spans about 170,000 clones, less than 75% being singletons. The sequenced sample consisted of PBMCs. The receptors originated from a girl between 5 and 17 years old in good health and CMV-seronegative. CDR3s include the opening cysteine and the closing phenylalanine or tryptophan. D genes are given only for firm matches. Clone size, where shown, is once, few, many, or a class for clones that have expanded.

clone_size: .
j_call: TRBJ2-3
d_call: TRBD1
v_call: TRBV19
cdr3_nt: TGTGCCACCGGGCGAGGGGGCAAGACAGATACGCAGTATTTT
cdr3_aa: CATGRGGKTDTQYF

clone_size: few
j_call: TRBJ1-5
d_call: .
v_call: TRBV6-6
cdr3_nt: TGTGCCAGCAGACCTGTTACAGGGAATCAGCCCCAGCATTTT
cdr3_aa: CASRPVTGNQPQHF

clone_size: .
j_call: TRBJ1-1
d_call: .
v_call: TRBV27
cdr3_nt: TGTGCCAGCAGTGCGGCTGGCACCCAGAACACTGAAGCTTTCTTT
cdr3_aa: CASSAAGTQNTEAFF

clone_size: .
j_call: TRBJ2-7
d_call: TRBD2
v_call: TRBV5-1
cdr3_nt: TGCGCCAGCAGCCCCGGGGGGACGGGAGGCTACGAGCAGTACTTC
cdr3_aa: CASSPGGTGGYEQYF

clone_size: .
j_call: TRBJ2-7
d_call: TRBD1
v_call: TRBV19
cdr3_nt: TGTGCCAGTAGGGAGAACAGGGGGGACTACGAGCAGTACTTC
cdr3_aa: CASRENRGDYEQYF

clone_size: .
j_call: TRBJ2-5
d_call: .
v_call: TRBV20-1
cdr3_nt: TGCAGTGCTAGAGTCTCAGAGACCCAGTACTTC
cdr3_aa: CSARVSETQYF

clone_size: .
j_call: TRBJ1-1
d_call: .
v_call: TRBV2
cdr3_nt: TGTGCCAGCAGGGACGGACAGCCGGGAACTGAAGCTTTCTTT
cdr3_aa: CASRDGQPGTEAFF

clone_size: .
j_call: TRBJ2-3
d_call: .
v_call: TRBV6-5
cdr3_nt: TGTGCCAGCAGACCCGAGTGGACAGATACGCAGTATTTT
cdr3_aa: CASRPEWTDTQYF

clone_size: .
j_call: TRBJ2-5
d_call: TRBD1
v_call: TRBV7-9
cdr3_nt: TGTGCCAGCAGCCACCGGACAGGCCTCAGGGAGACCCAGTACTTC
cdr3_aa: CASSHRTGLRETQYF

clone_size: .
j_call: TRBJ2-1
d_call: TRBD1
v_call: TRBV7-3
cdr3_nt: TGTGCCAGCAGCTTTAGGGGCCAAGGGACAGGGGGCTTCAATGAGCAGTTCTTC
cdr3_aa: CASSFRGQGTGGFNEQFF

clone_size: .
j_call: TRBJ1-1
d_call: .
v_call: TRBV7-7
cdr3_nt: TGTGCCAGCAGCTCGGGACAGAACACTGAAGCTTTCTTT
cdr3_aa: CASSSGQNTEAFF

clone_size: .
j_call: TRBJ1-2
d_call: .
v_call: TRBV19
cdr3_nt: TGTGCCAGTAGTCCCATCCAGGACTATGGCTACACCTTC
cdr3_aa: CASSPIQDYGYTF

clone_size: .
j_call: TRBJ2-5
d_call: .
v_call: TRBV7-9
cdr3_nt: TGTGCCAGCAGCTTAGCGGAGCGACGCGAGACCCAGTACTTC
cdr3_aa: CASSLAERRETQYF

clone_size: once
j_call: TRBJ2-5
d_call: TRBD2
v_call: TRBV6-1
cdr3_nt: TGTGCCAGCAGTGCCTTAACTAGCGGAGCTAAAGAGACCCAGTACTTC
cdr3_aa: CASSALTSGAKETQYF

clone_size: few
j_call: TRBJ2-7
d_call: .
v_call: TRBV29-1
cdr3_nt: TGCAGCGTGGGTCGTTTTGGGGGGGAGCAGTACTTC
cdr3_aa: CSVGRFGGEQYF

clone_size: .
j_call: TRBJ2-1
d_call: TRBD1
v_call: TRBV5-6
cdr3_nt: TGTGCCAGCAGTTCAGACAGGGGGTCCTACAATGAGCAGTTCTTC
cdr3_aa: CASSSDRGSYNEQFF

clone_size: .
j_call: TRBJ1-6
d_call: .
v_call: TRBV2
cdr3_nt: TGTGCCAGCAGAAAGGGCGGGCCTGGGAATTCACCCCTCCACTTT
cdr3_aa: CASRKGGPGNSPLHF

clone_size: .
j_call: TRBJ2-7
d_call: TRBD1
v_call: TRBV7-9
cdr3_nt: TGTGCCAGCAGCCCCCGGGACAGGGGTTACGAGCAGTACTTC
cdr3_aa: CASSPRDRGYEQYF

clone_size: .
j_call: TRBJ1-2
d_call: .
v_call: TRBV4-1
cdr3_nt: TGCGCCAGCAGCCAAGCTTCGAGCAGGGATGGCTACACCTTC
cdr3_aa: CASSQASSRDGYTF

clone_size: many
j_call: TRBJ1-1
d_call: TRBD1
v_call: TRBV6-4
cdr3_nt: TGTGCCAGCAGTGAAGGGACAGAGAACACTGAAGCTTTCTTT
cdr3_aa: CASSEGTENTEAFF

clone_size: .
j_call: TRBJ1-2
d_call: .
v_call: TRBV15
cdr3_nt: TGTGCCACCAGCAGAGATAACCCCCCAAATAGCTATGGCTACACCTTC
cdr3_aa: CATSRDNPPNSYGYTF

clone_size: few
j_call: TRBJ1-4
d_call: .
v_call: TRBV5-6
cdr3_nt: TGTGCCAGCTCACTGATAAAAGAACAGGGAGGGGAAAAACTGTTTTTT
cdr3_aa: CASSLIKEQGGEKLFF

clone_size: .
j_call: TRBJ1-5
d_call: TRBD1
v_call: TRBV10-3
cdr3_nt: TGTGCCATCAGTGAGTCGACAGGGAGGCAGCCCCAGCATTTT
cdr3_aa: CAISESTGRQPQHF

clone_size: .
j_call: TRBJ1-3
d_call: .
v_call: TRBV28
cdr3_nt: TGTGCCAGCCACGGGGTTGGAAACACCATATATTTT
cdr3_aa: CASHGVGNTIYF

clone_size: .
j_call: TRBJ2-6
d_call: .
v_call: TRBV7-6
cdr3_nt: TGTGCCAGCAGCTTAGTTATTGGGCTCTCCGGGGCCAACGTCCTGACTTTC
cdr3_aa: CASSLVIGLSGANVLTF

clone_size: .
j_call: TRBJ2-3
d_call: .
v_call: TRBV9
cdr3_nt: TGTGCCAGCAGCTGGGGAGCCTTCGATACGCAGTATTTT
cdr3_aa: CASSWGAFDTQYF

clone_size: .
j_call: TRBJ1-2
d_call: .
v_call: TRBV6-9
cdr3_nt: TGTGCCAGCAACCCGGGGACTAACTATGGCTACACCTTC
cdr3_aa: CASNPGTNYGYTF

clone_size: .
j_call: TRBJ1-2
d_call: TRBD1
v_call: TRBV29-1
cdr3_nt: TGCAGCGTGGAACCCGGGACAGACCTCTATGGCTACACCTTC
cdr3_aa: CSVEPGTDLYGYTF

clone_size: .
j_call: TRBJ1-6
d_call: .
v_call: TRBV5-4
cdr3_nt: TGTGCCACCCAGGGTAAGGGCTCCTATAATTCACCCCTCCACTTT
cdr3_aa: CATQGKGSYNSPLHF

clone_size: .
j_call: TRBJ2-1
d_call: .
v_call: TRBV7-2
cdr3_nt: TGTGCCAGCAGCTTAGGTGCGACCGGGAATGAGCAGTTCTTC
cdr3_aa: CASSLGATGNEQFF

clone_size: .
j_call: TRBJ1-2
d_call: .
v_call: TRBV10-3
cdr3_nt: TGTGCCATCACGGGGGGTTCAGATGGCTACACCTTC
cdr3_aa: CAITGGSDGYTF

clone_size: .
j_call: TRBJ2-5
d_call: TRBD1
v_call: TRBV27
cdr3_nt: TGTGCCAGCAGTTCCGGGACAGGGGAGTACCAAGAGACCCAGTACTTC
cdr3_aa: CASSSGTGEYQETQYF

clone_size: .
j_call: TRBJ1-3
d_call: .
v_call: TRBV19
cdr3_nt: TGTGCCAGTAGTATTGCGCTCGAGGTGAGCTCTGGAAACACCATATATTTT
cdr3_aa: CASSIALEVSSGNTIYF

clone_size: .
j_call: TRBJ2-7
d_call: TRBD2
v_call: TRBV5-1
cdr3_nt: TGCGCCAGCAGCTCCCCGGGACTAGCCGGCGAGCAGTACTTC
cdr3_aa: CASSSPGLAGEQYF

clone_size: .
j_call: TRBJ1-6
d_call: TRBD1
v_call: TRBV2
cdr3_nt: TGTGCCACCACCCCAGGGGGTAATTCACCCCTCCACTTT
cdr3_aa: CATTPGGNSPLHF

clone_size: few
j_call: TRBJ2-2
d_call: TRBD1
v_call: TRBV5-1
cdr3_nt: TGCGCCAGCAGCTTGGTTCGCAGACAGGGCACCGGGGAGCTGTTTTTT
cdr3_aa: CASSLVRRQGTGELFF

clone_size: .
j_call: TRBJ2-5
d_call: TRBD1
v_call: TRBV7-2
cdr3_nt: TGTGCCAGCAGCCGTAGGTCAGGGGGCTCAGAGACCCAGTACTTC
cdr3_aa: CASSRRSGGSETQYF

clone_size: .
j_call: TRBJ1-2
d_call: .
v_call: TRBV19
cdr3_nt: TGTGCCAGTAGTATTTGGAGTTATGGCTACACCTTC
cdr3_aa: CASSIWSYGYTF

clone_size: .
j_call: TRBJ2-3
d_call: .
v_call: TRBV27
cdr3_nt: TGTGCCAGCAGTTTGGGAGGGGGAAGGCTCCGGGTAAGCACAGATACGCAGTATTTT
cdr3_aa: CASSLGGGRLRVSTDTQYF

clone_size: .
j_call: TRBJ1-2
d_call: .
v_call: TRBV19
cdr3_nt: TGTGCCAGTAAGGCCGGGAGCTATGGCTACACCTTC
cdr3_aa: CASKAGSYGYTF

clone_size: few
j_call: TRBJ2-5
d_call: TRBD1
v_call: TRBV27
cdr3_nt: TGTGCCAGCAGTTTACGACAGGGGGATTGGGAGACCCAGTACTTC
cdr3_aa: CASSLRQGDWETQYF

clone_size: few
j_call: TRBJ1-4
d_call: .
v_call: TRBV5-1
cdr3_nt: TGCGCCAGCAGCGGAACGACACCAACTAATGAAAAACTGTTTTTT
cdr3_aa: CASSGTTPTNEKLFF

clone_size: .
j_call: TRBJ1-4
d_call: .
v_call: TRBV5-1
cdr3_nt: TGCGCCAGCAGCTTTTCAGTAGGGGTTAATGAAAAACTGTTTTTT
cdr3_aa: CASSFSVGVNEKLFF